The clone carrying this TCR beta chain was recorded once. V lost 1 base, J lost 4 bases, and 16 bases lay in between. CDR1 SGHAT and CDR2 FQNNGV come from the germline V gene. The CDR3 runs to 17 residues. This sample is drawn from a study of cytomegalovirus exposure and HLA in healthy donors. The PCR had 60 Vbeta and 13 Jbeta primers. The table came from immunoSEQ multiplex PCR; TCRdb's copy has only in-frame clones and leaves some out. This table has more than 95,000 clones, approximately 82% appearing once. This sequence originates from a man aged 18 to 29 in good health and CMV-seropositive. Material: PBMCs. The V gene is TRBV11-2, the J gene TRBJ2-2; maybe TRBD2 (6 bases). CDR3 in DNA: TGTGCCAGCAGCTTAGCCGGAGGGACCAGGAGCACCGGGGAGCTGTTTTTT. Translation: CASSLAGGTRSTGELFF.